This T cell receptor (beta chain) was sequenced during a study of T cell changes during pregnancy in multiple sclerosis. The CDR3 runs 15 residues. The junction had 7 bases not matched to a gene; V was cut back by 1 base and J by 9 bases. Germline V lookup: CDR1 SGHRS, CDR2 YFSETQ. The data were produced by immunoSEQ multiplex PCR, yet TCRdb's version contains in-frame clones alone and is incomplete. In the table there are more than 55,000 clones, roughly nine tenths of which are singletons. The sample holds a few counts of this clone. The chain recombines TRBV5-1 with TRBJ1-6; 7 nucleotides match TRBD1. The source was peripheral blood, collected in the second trimester of pregnancy. The TCR originated in a female donor with multiple sclerosis, enrolled in a pregnancy study. The CDR3 reads CASSLSGTAGSPLHF. The DNA of the CDR3 is TGCGCCAGCAGCTTGTCCGGGACAGCAGGTTCACCCCTCCACTTT.